The rows below give T cell receptor beta chains drawn from one sample of a study of blood T cell repertoires in COVID-19. Assay used: immunoSEQ multiplex PCR; TCRdb lists only in-frame clones, some missing. The repertoire has about 100,000 clones, 81% of them found once; the top ten carry 4.5% to 5.5%. Material: peripheral blood. These receptors were collected from a man older than 75 with COVID-19, enrolled during active disease. The CDR3 runs from the conserved cysteine through the conserved F or W. A D gene is named only where the DNA matches it firmly. The size entry is marked missing in some rows and otherwise reads once, few, many or a size class.

TRBJ1-2,-,-,TRBV9,CASGRTGKSGYTF,TGTGCCAGTGGGAGGACGGGAAAATCAGGCTACACCTTC
TRBJ2-7,TRBD1,-,TRBV15,CATSSWDSNYEQYF,TGTGCCACCAGCAGTTGGGACAGCAACTACGAGCAGTACTTC
TRBJ2-1,TRBD2,-,TRBV2,CASSEARTRQFF,TGTGCCAGCAGTGAAGCTCGGACTAGGCAGTTCTTC
TRBJ2-7,-,-,TRBV9,CASSVGPREYEQYF,TGTGCCAGCAGCGTAGGCCCACGGGAATACGAGCAGTACTTC
TRBJ2-5,-,-,TRBV5-6,CASSLAGGETQYF,TGTGCCAGCAGCTTGGCAGGTGGGGAGACCCAGTACTTC
TRBJ1-1,-,-,TRBV7-3,CASSLKSGTEAFF,TGTGCCAGCAGCCTAAAGTCAGGCACTGAAGCTTTCTTT
TRBJ1-4,-,once,TRBV7-6,CASSFSWSSNEKLFF,TGTGCCAGCAGCTTTAGTTGGTCCTCTAATGAAAAACTGTTTTTT
TRBJ1-4,-,once,TRBV6-2/TRBV6-3,CASSYSRDGNEKLFF,TGTGCCAGCAGTTACTCGCGGGATGGAAATGAAAAACTGTTTTTT
TRBJ2-3,-,once,TRBV18,CASSPPRGRSTDTQYF,TGTGCCAGCTCACCACCAAGGGGTAGAAGCACAGATACGCAGTATTTT
TRBJ2-7,TRBD1,-,TRBV27,CASSARGRREQYF,TGTGCCAGCAGTGCCAGGGGGCGGCGCGAGCAGTACTTC
TRBJ2-7,-,few,TRBV6-5,CASKPTYSYEQYF,TGTGCCAGCAAGCCTACCTACTCCTACGAGCAGTACTTC
TRBJ1-4,TRBD1,-,TRBV19,CASSFRTGTRHNEKLFF,TGTGCCAGTAGCTTTCGGACAGGGACAAGGCATAATGAAAAACTGTTTTTT
TRBJ1-5,-,-,TRBV19,CASSIRGRQPQHF,TGTGCCAGTAGTATCAGAGGGCGACAGCCCCAGCATTTT
TRBJ2-7,TRBD2,-,TRBV27,CASSTRLAGGSSYEQYF,TGTGCCAGCAGTACAAGACTAGCGGGGGGAAGCTCCTACGAGCAGTACTTC
TRBJ1-1,TRBD1,-,TRBV25-1,CASSGLRGRVTEAFF,TGTGCCAGCAGTGGGTTGAGGGGGCGCGTCACTGAAGCTTTCTTT
TRBJ2-3,-,-,TRBV12-5,CASGLFGGADTQYF,TGTGCTAGTGGTTTGTTCGGGGGAGCCGATACGCAGTATTTT
TRBJ2-6,TRBD1,-,TRBV5-1,CASSSQPQGRDVLTF,TGCGCCAGCAGCTCGCAGCCACAGGGGAGAGACGTCCTGACTTTC
TRBJ2-7,-,-,TRBV30,CAWSVRVGVGYEQYF,TGTGCCTGGAGTGTACGGGTCGGGGTCGGCTACGAGCAGTACTTC
TRBJ1-2,TRBD1,-,TRBV9,CASSSGQGGYTF,TGTGCCAGCAGCTCCGGACAGGGAGGCTACACCTTC
TRBJ2-1,-,-,TRBV16,CASSLRFLASEQFF,TGTGCCAGCAGCCTTCGCTTCCTAGCTAGTGAGCAGTTCTTC
TRBJ2-3,TRBD2,-,TRBV6-5,CASSREGVGTDTQYF,TGTGCCAGCAGTCGGGAGGGCGTCGGCACAGATACGCAGTATTTT
TRBJ1-3,-,-,TRBV7-8,CASSLAGGARNTIYF,TGTGCCAGCAGCTTAGCAGGGGGAGCGCGAAACACCATATATTTT
TRBJ1-1,-,-,TRBV9,CASSPFAQGEAFF,TGTGCCAGCAGCCCTTTTGCTCAGGGAGAAGCTTTCTTT
TRBJ2-7,-,-,TRBV7-8,CASAMTSGPGEEQYF,TGTGCCAGCGCTATGACCTCAGGGCCAGGGGAGGAGCAGTACTTC
TRBJ1-1,-,-,TRBV30,CAWRYGGDTEAFF,TGTGCCTGGAGATATGGAGGGGACACTGAAGCTTTCTTT
TRBJ2-1,TRBD1,-,TRBV19,CASRMTGIGSYNEQFF,TGTGCCAGTAGGATGACAGGGATCGGCTCCTACAATGAGCAGTTCTTC
TRBJ2-1,TRBD2,-,TRBV19,CASSTQGTSYYNEQFF,TGTGCCAGTAGTACCCAGGGGACTAGCTACTACAATGAGCAGTTCTTC
TRBJ2-7,TRBD1,once,TRBV10-2,CASSEPDRGHFGQYF,TGCGCCAGCAGTGAGCCGGACAGGGGGCATTTCGGGCAGTACTTC
TRBJ1-6,TRBD1,-,TRBV7-6,CASSLVGTGSNSPLHF,TGTGCCAGCAGCTTAGTCGGGACAGGGAGCAATTCACCCCTCCACTTT
TRBJ1-1,TRBD1,few,TRBV2,CARRTGGNTEAFF,TGTGCCAGACGGACAGGTGGAAACACTGAAGCTTTCTTT
TRBJ1-1,-,few,TRBV28,CASSPLTGFMNTEAFF,TGTGCCAGCAGTCCTCTAACAGGGTTTATGAACACTGAAGCTTTCTTT
TRBJ2-5,-,-,TRBV5-4,CASSLALRQETQYF,TGTGCCAGCAGCTTGGCTCTCCGCCAAGAGACCCAGTACTTC
TRBJ1-2,TRBD1,few,TRBV7-2,CASSLGQGLIGGYTF,TGTGCCAGCAGCTTAGGACAGGGCCTTATCGGTGGCTACACCTTC
TRBJ1-5,TRBD1,once,TRBV6-5,CASSPRQGTQPQHF,TGTGCCAGCAGCCCCAGACAGGGGACTCAGCCCCAGCATTTT